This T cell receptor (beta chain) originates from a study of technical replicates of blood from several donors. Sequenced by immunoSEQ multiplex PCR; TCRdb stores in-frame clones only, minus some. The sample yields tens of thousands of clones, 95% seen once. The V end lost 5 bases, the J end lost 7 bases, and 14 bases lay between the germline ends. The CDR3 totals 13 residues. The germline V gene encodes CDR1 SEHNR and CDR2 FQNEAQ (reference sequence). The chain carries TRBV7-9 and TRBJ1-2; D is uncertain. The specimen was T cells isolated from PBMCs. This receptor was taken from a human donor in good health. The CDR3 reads CASSKSDEGGYTF. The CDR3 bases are TGTGCCAGCAGCAAGAGCGATGAGGGTGGCTACACCTTC.